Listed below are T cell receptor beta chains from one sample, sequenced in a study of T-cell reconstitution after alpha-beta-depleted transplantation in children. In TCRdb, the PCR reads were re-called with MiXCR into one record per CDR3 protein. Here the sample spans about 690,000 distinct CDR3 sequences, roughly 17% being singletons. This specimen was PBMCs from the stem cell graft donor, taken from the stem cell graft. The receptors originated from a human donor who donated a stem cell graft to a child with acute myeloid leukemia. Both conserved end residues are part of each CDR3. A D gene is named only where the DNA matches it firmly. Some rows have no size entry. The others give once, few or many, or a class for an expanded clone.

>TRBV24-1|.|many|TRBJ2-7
TGTGCCACCAGTCAAACCGGTGAGCAGTACTTC
CATSQTGEQYF
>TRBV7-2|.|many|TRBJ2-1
TGTGCCAGCAGCTTAGCTGTACTAGTCAATGAGCAGTTCTTC
CASSLAVLVNEQFF
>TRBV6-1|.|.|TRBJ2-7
TGTGCCAGCAGGGATCGGGACACCCCTAAGTACGAGCAGTACTTC
CASRDRDTPKYEQYF
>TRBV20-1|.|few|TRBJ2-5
TGCAGTGCTAGGGGTTCTCGGATCGATGAAGAGACCCAGTACTTC
CSARGSRIDEETQYF
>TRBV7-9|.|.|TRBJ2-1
TGTGCCAGCAGCACCCGACTAGGCCTCTACAATGAGCAGTTCTTC
CASSTRLGLYNEQFF
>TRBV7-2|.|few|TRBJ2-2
TGTGCCAGCAGCCGACGGAGTCCCTCGACCGGGGAGCTGTTTTTT
CASSRRSPSTGELFF
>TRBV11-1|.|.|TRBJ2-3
TGTGCCAGCTCTCCCTGGGCCCCTGATACGCAGTATTTT
CASSPWAPDTQYF
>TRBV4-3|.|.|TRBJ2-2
TGCGCCAGCAGCCAGAACCCGGGGACCGGGGAGCTGTTTTTT
CASSQNPGTGELFF
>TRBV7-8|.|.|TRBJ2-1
TGTGCCAGCAGCTCCCTGGGGCGGAATGAGCAGTTCTTC
CASSSLGRNEQFF
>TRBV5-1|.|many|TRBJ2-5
TGCGCCAGCAGCTGGTACCAAGAGACCCAGTACTTC
CASSWYQETQYF
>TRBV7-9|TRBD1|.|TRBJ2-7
TGTGCCAGCAGCTCCCCCCGGGACAGACCCTACGAGCAGTACTTC
CASSSPRDRPYEQYF
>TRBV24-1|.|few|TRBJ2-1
TGTGCCACCAGTGATTCGACAGGCCGCTCCTACAATGAGCAGTTCTTC
CATSDSTGRSYNEQFF
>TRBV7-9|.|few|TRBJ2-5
TGTGCCAGCAGCTTATCGGTCAGCATGACGGGGACCCAGTACTTC
CASSLSVSMTGTQYF
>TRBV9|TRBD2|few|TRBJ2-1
TGTGCCAGCAGCGCAGGCGTAGCGGGGAACAATGAGCAGTTCTTC
CASSAGVAGNNEQFF
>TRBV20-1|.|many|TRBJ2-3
TGCAGTGCTAGAGAGCCCTTAAACCAGGGGCACTTTACAGATACGCAGTATTTT
CSAREPLNQGHFTDTQYF
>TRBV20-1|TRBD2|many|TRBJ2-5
TGCAGCGCCCACCATAGCGGGGGGGCCGGAGAGACCCAGTACTTC
CSAHHSGGAGETQYF
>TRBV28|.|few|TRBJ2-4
TGTGCCAGCAGCACGCAAGTCACAGGGAAAAACATTCAGTACTTC
CASSTQVTGKNIQYF
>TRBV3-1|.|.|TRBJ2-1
TGTGCCAGCAGCGACCCGGGGACTGGAGGATACAATGAGCAGTTCTTC
CASSDPGTGGYNEQFF
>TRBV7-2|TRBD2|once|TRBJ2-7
TGTGCCAGCAGCTTAGCCCATAGCGGGGCGTCCTACGAGCAGTACTTC
CASSLAHSGASYEQYF
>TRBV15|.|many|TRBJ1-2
TGTGCCACCAGCAGGGATAGGACAGCTAACTATGGCTACACCTTC
CATSRDRTANYGYTF
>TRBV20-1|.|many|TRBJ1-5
TGCAGTGCTAGAGAGGGTCCGTACTTAAATCAGCCCCAGCATTTT
CSAREGPYLNQPQHF
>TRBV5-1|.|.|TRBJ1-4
TGCGCCAGCAGCTTGATCGGGGCAACTAATGAAAAACTGTTTTTT
CASSLIGATNEKLFF
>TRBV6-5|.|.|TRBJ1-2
TGTGCCAGCAGTTACTCGTGGCAGGGAAGCGCCCAGGGTGGGGGCTACACCTTC
CASSYSWQGSAQGGGYTF
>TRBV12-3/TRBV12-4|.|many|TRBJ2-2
TGTGCCAGCAGTTTAAGAGAGAACACCGGGGAGCTGTTTTTT
CASSLRENTGELFF
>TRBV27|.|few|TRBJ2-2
TGTGCCAGCACTGGACGGCTCGGGGAGCTGTTTTTT
CASTGRLGELFF
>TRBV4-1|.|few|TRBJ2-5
TGCGCCAGCAGCCACCCCCCTGAGGTGGCCAAAGAGACCCAGTACTTC
CASSHPPEVAKETQYF
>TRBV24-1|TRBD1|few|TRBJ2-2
TGTGCCACCAGTGAGCCCCCGGGGACAGCGACAGGGATCGGGGAGCTGTTTTTT
CATSEPPGTATGIGELFF
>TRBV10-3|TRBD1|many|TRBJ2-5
TGTGCCATCGGGGGGACAGGTCACGGAGAGACCCAGTACTTC
CAIGGTGHGETQYF
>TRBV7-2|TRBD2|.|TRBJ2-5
TGTGCCAGCACCGTGGGGGGGAATACTGGACCCGAGACCCAGTACTTC
CASTVGGNTGPETQYF
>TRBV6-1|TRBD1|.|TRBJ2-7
TGTGCCAGCAGTGGGGGACAGACTATCTCCTACGAGCAGTACTTC
CASSGGQTISYEQYF
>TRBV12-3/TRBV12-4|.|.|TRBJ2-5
TGTGCCAGCAGTTTGTCAGGGGGGCAGGAGAAAGAGACCCAGTACTTC
CASSLSGGQEKETQYF
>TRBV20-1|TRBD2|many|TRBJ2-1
TGCAGTGCTTTGCTAGCGGGGGGGCCGAGGGGGACTAATGAGCAGTTCTTC
CSALLAGGPRGTNEQFF
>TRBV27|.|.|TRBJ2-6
TGTGCCAGCAGCTCCAAGGGGGCCAACGTCCTGACTTTC
CASSSKGANVLTF
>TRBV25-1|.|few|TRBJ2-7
TGTGCCAGCAGTGGAAGGGACGACTCCTACGAGCAGTACTTC
CASSGRDDSYEQYF
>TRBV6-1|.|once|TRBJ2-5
TGTGCCAGCAGCCGCGTCAATCTCCAAGAGACCCAGTACTTC
CASSRVNLQETQYF
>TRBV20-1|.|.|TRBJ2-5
TGCAGTGCTAGAGATTCTGGGTTCCAGCGAACCCAGTACTTC
CSARDSGFQRTQYF
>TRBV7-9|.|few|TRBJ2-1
TGTGCCAGCAGCTCCCGATTAGGGGGGAGCTCCTACAATGAGCAGTTCTTC
CASSSRLGGSSYNEQFF
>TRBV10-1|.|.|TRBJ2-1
TGCGCCAGCAGTAGTCCAGGGGGGTACGTCAATGAGCAGTTCTTC
CASSSPGGYVNEQFF
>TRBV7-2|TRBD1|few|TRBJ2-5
TGTGCCAGCAGGCGACAGGGGGTACCGGGTGAGACCCAGTACTTC
CASRRQGVPGETQYF
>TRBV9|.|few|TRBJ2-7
TGTGCCAGCAGCGTAGGCCCAGCCCCTTACGAGCAGTACTTC
CASSVGPAPYEQYF
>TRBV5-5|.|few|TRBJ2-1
TGTGCCAGCAGCAACGAAGGGACGGACCCCTACAATGAGCAGTTCTTC
CASSNEGTDPYNEQFF
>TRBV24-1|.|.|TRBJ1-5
TGTGCCACCAGTGAGGCCCGCCGTCAGCCCCAGCATTTT
CATSEARRQPQHF
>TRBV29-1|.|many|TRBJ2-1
TGCAGCGCCCTATTACCCATTCGGGAGCAGTTCTTC
CSALLPIREQFF
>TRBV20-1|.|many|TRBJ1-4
TGCAGTGCTAGGCCCGGGGATGAAAAACTGTTTTTT
CSARPGDEKLFF
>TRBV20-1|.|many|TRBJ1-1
TGCAGTACCACAGGGAACACTGAAGCTTTCTTT
CSTTGNTEAFF
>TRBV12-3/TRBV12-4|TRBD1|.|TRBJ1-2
TGTGCCAGCAGCTCGGGACAGGGGAGCAGCTACACCTTC
CASSSGQGSSYTF
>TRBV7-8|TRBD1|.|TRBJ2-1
TGTGCCAGCAGCTTAGAGGGGGCCGATGAGCAGTTCTTC
CASSLEGADEQFF
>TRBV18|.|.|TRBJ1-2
TGTGCCAGCTCACCAGTCGGACAGTCCTATGGCTACACCTTC
CASSPVGQSYGYTF
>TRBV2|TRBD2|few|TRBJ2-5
TGTGCCAGCAGTGCCGGGACTAGCGTCGGAGAGACCCAGTACTTC
CASSAGTSVGETQYF
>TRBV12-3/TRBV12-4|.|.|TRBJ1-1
TGTGCCAGCAGTTTAGCCAAAAGAGGGGGTTTGGGTGAAGCTTTCTTT
CASSLAKRGGLGEAFF
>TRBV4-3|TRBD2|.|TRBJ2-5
TGCGCCAGCAGCCAAGACCAACTAGCGGGGGCGACTCAAGAGACCCAGTACTTC
CASSQDQLAGATQETQYF
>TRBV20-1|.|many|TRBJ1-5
TGCAGTGCTTGGCGACCCTATAGCAATCAGCCCCAGCATTTT
CSAWRPYSNQPQHF
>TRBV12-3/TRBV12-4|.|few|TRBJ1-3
TGTGCCAGCAGGGGGACATCAGGAAACACCATATATTTT
CASRGTSGNTIYF
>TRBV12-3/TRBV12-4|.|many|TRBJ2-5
TGTGCCAGCGGGTCACAGCTACAAGAGACCCAGTACTTC
CASGSQLQETQYF